The 13 T cell receptor beta chains below all came from one sample that was sequenced in a study of CD8 T cells in ankylosing spondylitis. TCRdb independently ran MiXCR on the 5' RACE reads; one entry per CDR3 protein. The sample has under 250,000 distinct CDR3 sequences; 5.5% to 7.5% are singletons. Whole-study findings and limits: Blood of patients with ankylosing spondylitis appeared to be characterized by a TCR beta motif of seven or eight highly homologous variants.

The antigens of these receptors remain unknown. The sample comprised blood, either unsorted or a sorted T cell fraction (not recorded which). The source of these receptors is a male donor with ankylosing spondylitis.

The CDR3 is CASSTTGVATGELFF. CDR3 coding DNA: TGTGCCAGCAGCACCACAGGGGTCGCCACCGGGGAGCTGTTTTTT. V is TRBV9 and J is TRBJ2-2; 7 positions agree with TRBD1. This CDR3 has 15 residues. Germline assignment: CDR1 SGDLS and CDR2 YYNGEE. The V and J ends lost 4 bases and 4 bases, in that order; junction bases with no gene match: 7.

This clonotype was counted ten times or more. The chain joins TRBV7-2 to TRBJ2-7, with D possibly TRBD2 on 7 matching bases. The V and J ends lost 1 base and 2 bases respectively, with 12 bases between them. The CDR3 is 15 residues long. Germline V CDR1 and CDR2: SGHTA, FQGNSA. The CDR3 loop is CASSLGGGGPYEQYF. The DNA for the CDR3 is TGTGCCAGCAGCTTAGGGGGAGGGGGGCCCTACGAGCAGTACTTC.

The chain has TRBV11-2 and TRBJ2-2, with TRBD1 identical over 7 bases. In germline, CDR1 is SGHAT, CDR2 FQNNGV. Trimming removed 5 bases from V and 4 bases from J; junction bases left unmatched: 10. This CDR3 is built from 16 residues. CDR3 sequence reads: CASSGSGGRGTGELFF. In nucleotides, the CDR3 is TGTGCCAGCAGCGGATCAGGGGGACGAGGCACCGGGGAGCTGTTTTTT.

This clonotype was picked up a small number of times. J is TRBJ2-2 and V is TRBV11-2; D is uncertain. Trimming removed 1 base from V and 0 bases from J, with 9 bases in between. Per germline, CDR1 SGHAT and CDR2 FQNNGV. The CDR3 sequence is 16 residues long. The CDR3 nucleotides are TGTGCCAGCAGCTTAGTCCTGGGCCCGAACACCGGGGAGCTGTTTTTT. Translating it yields CASSLVLGPNTGELFF.

This clonotype was counted between two and nine times. CDR3 sequence (DNA): TGTGCCAGCAGCCCCCCCCTTTTGCGGGAGGGCAGGGGGGGCACAGATACGCAGTATTTT. Residues: CASSPPLLREGRGGTDTQYF. J is TRBJ2-3 and V is TRBV11-1; 9 bases are shared with TRBD2. The V gene end was trimmed by 5 bases and the J gene end by 1 base; junction bases not matched to a gene: 19. The CDR3 spans 20 residues. Germline V lookup: CDR1 SGHAT, CDR2 FQDESV (reference sequence).

The V call is TRBV5-1, the J call TRBJ2-1; weak D call: TRBD1 (6 bases). In germline, CDR1 is SGHRS, CDR2 YFSETQ. The CDR3 is made up of 17 amino acids. The V end was cut by 2 bases, the J end by 9 bases, with 24 bases between. The CDR3 region has the DNA TGCGCCAGCAGCTTCCACCCACCTGCGGAATTCAGGGGTGAGCAGTTCTTC. It specifies CASSFHPPAEFRGEQFF.

The table lists this clonotype with many counts. The gene calls are TRBV12-3 or TRBV12-4 and TRBJ2-5, with D perhaps TRBD1 or TRBD2 (5 bases each). This CDR3 contains 13 residues. V was shortened by 5 bases and J by 7 bases, with 14 bases between the two germline ends. In DNA form, the CDR3 reads TGTGCCAGCAGTCCCGCGTCTGGGGGGACCCAGTACTTC. Its translation is CASSPASGGTQYF.

This clonotype was recorded a few times. The chain recombines TRBV29-1 with TRBJ2-1; 7 nucleotides match TRBD2. The CDR3 has 11 amino acids. J lost 10 bases, V lost 5 bases, and 5 bases had no gene match. Germline CDR1 and CDR2: SQVTM and ANQGSEA. The CDR3 here is CSVTSDPEQFF. CDR3 nucleotides: TGCAGCGTTACTAGCGACCCCGAGCAGTTCTTC.

This clonotype was detected only a few times. The J gene is TRBJ2-1, the V gene TRBV7-9; 14 positions match TRBD2. The V segment lost 5 bases and the J segment 5 bases; nucleotides outside the gene matches: 8. The germline CDR1 and CDR2 sequences are SEHNR and FQNEAQ (reference sequence). The CDR3 loop spans 17 amino acids. The CDR3 DNA sequence: TGTGCCAGCAGCCCGACTAGCGGGAGGGCCGGGGACAATGAGCAGTTCTTC. Translation: CASSPTSGRAGDNEQFF.

Turning to this clonotype: The DNA is left out, because the CDR3 cannot be placed on it with certainty; the CDR3 is given as TCRdb lists it. The chain uses TRBV9 and TRBJ1-1. The germline V gene has CDR1 SGDLS and CDR2 YYNGEE. The CDR3 region is 13 residues in length, termini included. The CDR3 loop is CASSVGGGIEAYF.

This clonotype was recorded many times. This sequence joins TRBV7-9 and TRBJ1-4, with D tentatively TRBD1 (6 bases). V gave up 3 bases and J gave up 8 bases, with 22 bases separating them. The length of the CDR3 is 17 residues. The germline V gene encodes CDR1 SEHNR and CDR2 FQNEAQ (reference sequence). CDR3 amino acids: CASSLQTGSSPREKLFF. CDR3 DNA sequence: TGTGCCAGCAGCTTGCAGACAGGTTCATCCCCTCGAGAAAAACTGTTTTTT.

This clonotype was seen ten or more times. This rearrangement joins TRBV28 to TRBJ1-4; D uncertain. Trimming left V 5 bases short and J 0 bases short, with 16 bases between. Germline V gives CDR1 MDHEN, CDR2 SYDVKM. This CDR3 contains 17 residues. The CDR3 sequence: CASSKLGWGATNEKLFF. The DNA of the CDR3 is TGTGCCAGCAGTAAGCTGGGGTGGGGAGCAACTAATGAAAAACTGTTTTTT.

In its sample, this clonotype was seen many times. The chain joins TRBV27 to TRBJ2-7; TRBD1 aligns across 7 bases. The junction had 3 bases not matched to a gene; V was cut back by 5 bases and J by 2 bases. Per germline, CDR1 MNHEY and CDR2 SMNVEV (reference sequence). The CDR3 is made up of 13 amino acids. The CDR3 sequence is CASSPGQPYEQYF. Here the CDR3 DNA reads TGTGCCAGCAGTCCGGGACAGCCCTACGAGCAGTACTTC.